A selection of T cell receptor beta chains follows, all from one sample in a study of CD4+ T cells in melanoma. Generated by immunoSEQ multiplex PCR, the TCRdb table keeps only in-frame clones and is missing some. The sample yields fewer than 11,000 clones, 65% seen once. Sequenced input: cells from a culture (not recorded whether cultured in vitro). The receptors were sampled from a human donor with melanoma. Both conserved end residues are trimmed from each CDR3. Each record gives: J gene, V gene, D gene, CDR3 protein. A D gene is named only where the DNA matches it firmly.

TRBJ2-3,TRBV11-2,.,ASSSPWGRARTDTQY
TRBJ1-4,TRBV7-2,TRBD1,ASKDRGHSTGEKLF
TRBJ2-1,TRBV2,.,ASSPRADSYNEQF
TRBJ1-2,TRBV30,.,AWTGFLDRAT
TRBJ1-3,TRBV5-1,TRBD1,ASSSSTGVIGNTIY
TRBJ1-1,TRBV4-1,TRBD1,ASSQVGQGGNTEAF
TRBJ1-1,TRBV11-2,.,ASRENTEAF
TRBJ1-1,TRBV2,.,ASGNGRSSTSEAF
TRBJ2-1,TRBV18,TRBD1,ASSNTGVEQF
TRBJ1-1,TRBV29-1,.,SVDRQALQAF
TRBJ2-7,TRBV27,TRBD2,ASRSPAGGSYEQY
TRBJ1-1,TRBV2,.,ASSEARGREAF
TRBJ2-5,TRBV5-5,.,ASTSGDYGYQETQY
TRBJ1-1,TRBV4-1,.,ASSHPRNTEAF
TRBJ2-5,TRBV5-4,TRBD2,ASSPGGGQETQY
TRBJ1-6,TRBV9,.,ASSVLPSNSPLH
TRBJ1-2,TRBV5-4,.,ASSLTGYGYT
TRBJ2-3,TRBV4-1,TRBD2,ASSHAGGQSDTQY
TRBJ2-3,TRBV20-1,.,SARWTDTQY
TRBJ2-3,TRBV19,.,ASSRQGSTDTQY
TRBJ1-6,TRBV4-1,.,ASSQVPQRQATNSPLH
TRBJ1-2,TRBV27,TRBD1,ASSSAGTAGPNYGYT
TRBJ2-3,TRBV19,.,ASSMGTVRTDTQY
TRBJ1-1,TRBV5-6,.,ASSPSPGTREAF
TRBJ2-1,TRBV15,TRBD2,ATSRILAGSNNEQF
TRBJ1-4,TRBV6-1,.,ASNGGTNEKLF
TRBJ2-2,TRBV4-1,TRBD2,ASSQVPLLRGVGGELF
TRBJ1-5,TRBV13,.,ASSLGGGRGQPQH
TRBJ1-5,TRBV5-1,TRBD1,ASSPGTGEQPQH
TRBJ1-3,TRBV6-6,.,ASSYSSQPNTIY
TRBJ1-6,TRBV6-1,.,ASSELAGRINSPLH
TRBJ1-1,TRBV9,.,ASSVDGGVAF
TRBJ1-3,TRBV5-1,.,ASSRGAARPGNTIY
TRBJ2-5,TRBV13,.,ASSSLSTKETQY
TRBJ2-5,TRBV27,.,ASSSRGIQETQY
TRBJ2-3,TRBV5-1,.,ASNMEGSGDTQY
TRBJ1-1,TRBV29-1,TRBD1,SADRGNTEAF
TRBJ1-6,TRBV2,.,ASSGQVNNSPLH
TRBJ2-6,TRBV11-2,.,ASRVGRTYSGANVLT
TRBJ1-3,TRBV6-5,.,ASSYSMSGYGNTIY
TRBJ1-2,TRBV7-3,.,ASSFLANYGYT